The entry below describes one T cell receptor beta chain. Its target is unknown. The data were taken from a study of a mutant IDH1 vaccine in newly diagnosed glioma. On the study more broadly: Before enrollment, the patients had been treated with radiotherapy alone, temozolomide alone, or both together. Most of them had received both. Visit V12 was scheduled at week 35 and visit V13 at week 47.

Time point here: week 35, safety follow-up. Every vaccine dose comprised 300 ug of mutant IDH1 20-mer peptide plus topical imiquimod. New WHO grade 3 or 4 astrocytomas that were IDH1-mutant and ATRX-lost occurred in the donors. Whole-study findings and limits: Immune responses induced by vaccination arose in 93.3% of the patients.

The repertoire was sequenced with immunoSEQ multiplex PCR; TCRdb's copy has only in-frame clones and lacks some. The sample yields about 48,000 clones, under 85% seen once. Per germline, CDR1 SQVTM and CDR2 ANQGSEA. Trimming removed 3 bases at V and 3 bases at J, with 11 bases between. CDR3 length: 14 amino acids. This clonotype was sampled from a man between 35 and 55 years old with glioma. Sequenced here: PBMCs, sampled from a glioma patient whose treatment included an IDH1 peptide vaccine. The chain couples TRBV29-1 to TRBJ2-2; D uncertain. DNA for the CDR3: TGCAGCGTTGAGTCGGCATACTACACCGGGGAGCTGTTTTTT. Its translation is CSVESAYYTGELFF.